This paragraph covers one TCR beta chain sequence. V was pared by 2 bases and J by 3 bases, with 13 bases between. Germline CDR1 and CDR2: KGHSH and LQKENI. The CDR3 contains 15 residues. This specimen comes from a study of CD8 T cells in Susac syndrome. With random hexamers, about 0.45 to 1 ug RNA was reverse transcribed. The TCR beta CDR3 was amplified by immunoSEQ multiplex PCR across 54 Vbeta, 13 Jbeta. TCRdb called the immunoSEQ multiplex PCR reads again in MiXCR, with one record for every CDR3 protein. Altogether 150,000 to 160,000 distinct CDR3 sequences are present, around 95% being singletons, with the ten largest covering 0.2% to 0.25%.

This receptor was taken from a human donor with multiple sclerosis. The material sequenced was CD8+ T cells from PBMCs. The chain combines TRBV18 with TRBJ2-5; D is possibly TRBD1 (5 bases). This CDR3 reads CASSPYSGLEETQYF. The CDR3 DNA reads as TGTGCCAGCTCACCATATTCAGGGCTCGAAGAGACCCAGTACTTC.